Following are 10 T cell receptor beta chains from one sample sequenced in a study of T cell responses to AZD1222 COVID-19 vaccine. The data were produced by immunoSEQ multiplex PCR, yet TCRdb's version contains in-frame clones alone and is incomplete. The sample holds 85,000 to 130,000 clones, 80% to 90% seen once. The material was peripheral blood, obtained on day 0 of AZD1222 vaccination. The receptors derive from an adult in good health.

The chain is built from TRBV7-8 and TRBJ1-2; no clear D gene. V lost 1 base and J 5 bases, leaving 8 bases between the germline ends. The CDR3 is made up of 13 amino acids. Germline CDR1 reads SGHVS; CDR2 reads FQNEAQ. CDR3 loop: CASSLGPQYGYTF. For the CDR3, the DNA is TGTGCCAGCAGCTTAGGGCCTCAGTATGGCTACACCTTC.

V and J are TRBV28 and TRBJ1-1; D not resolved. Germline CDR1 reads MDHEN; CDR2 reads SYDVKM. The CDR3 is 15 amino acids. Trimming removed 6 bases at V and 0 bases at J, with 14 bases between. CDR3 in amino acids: CASRLAISMNTEAFF. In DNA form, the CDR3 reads TGTGCCAGCAGGTTGGCCATAAGCATGAACACTGAAGCTTTCTTT.

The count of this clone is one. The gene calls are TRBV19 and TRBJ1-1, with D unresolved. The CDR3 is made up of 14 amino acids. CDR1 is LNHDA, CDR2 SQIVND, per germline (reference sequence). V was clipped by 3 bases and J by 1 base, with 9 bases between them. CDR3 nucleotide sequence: TGTGCCAGTAGTATGTGGCGGCAGAACACTGAAGCTTTCTTT. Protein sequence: CASSMWRQNTEAFF.

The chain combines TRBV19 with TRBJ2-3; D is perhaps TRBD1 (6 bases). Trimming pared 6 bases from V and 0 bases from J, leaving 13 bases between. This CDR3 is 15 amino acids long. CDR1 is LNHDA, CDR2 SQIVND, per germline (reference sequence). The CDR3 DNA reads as TGTGCCAGTAGACCAACAGGGATAAGCACAGATACGCAGTATTTT. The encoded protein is CASRPTGISTDTQYF. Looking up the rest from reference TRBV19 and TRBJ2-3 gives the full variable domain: DGGITQSPKYLFRKEGQNVTLSCEQNLNHDAMYWYRQDPGQGLRLIYYSQIVNDFQKGDIAEGYSVSREKKESFPLTVTSAQKNPTAFYLCASRPTGISTDTQYFGPGTRLTVL.

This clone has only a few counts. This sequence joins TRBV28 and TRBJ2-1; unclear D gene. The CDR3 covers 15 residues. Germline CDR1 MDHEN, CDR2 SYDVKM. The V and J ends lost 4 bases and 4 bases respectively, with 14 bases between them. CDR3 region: CASSSYLVGYNEQFF. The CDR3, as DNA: TGTGCCAGCAGTTCGTACCTGGTCGGGTACAATGAGCAGTTCTTC.

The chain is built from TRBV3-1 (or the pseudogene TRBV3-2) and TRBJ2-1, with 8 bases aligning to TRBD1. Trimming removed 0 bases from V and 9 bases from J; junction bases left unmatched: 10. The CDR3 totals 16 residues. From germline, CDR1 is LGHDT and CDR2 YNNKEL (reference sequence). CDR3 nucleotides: TGTGCCAGCAGCCAAGATCCTGGACAGGGCGTTCTTGAGCAGTTCTTC. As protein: CASSQDPGQGVLEQFF.

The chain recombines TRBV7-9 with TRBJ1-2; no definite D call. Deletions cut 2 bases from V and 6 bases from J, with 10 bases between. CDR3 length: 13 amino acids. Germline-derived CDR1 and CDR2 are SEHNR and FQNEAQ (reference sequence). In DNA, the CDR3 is TGTGCCAGCAGCTTACGGGGAGGAGATGGCTACACCTTC. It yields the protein CASSLRGGDGYTF.

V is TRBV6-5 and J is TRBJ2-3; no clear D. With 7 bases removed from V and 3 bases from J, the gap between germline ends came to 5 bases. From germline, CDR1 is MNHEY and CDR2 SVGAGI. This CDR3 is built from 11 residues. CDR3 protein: CASKLTDTQYF. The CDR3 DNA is TGTGCCAGCAAATTAACAGATACGCAGTATTTT.

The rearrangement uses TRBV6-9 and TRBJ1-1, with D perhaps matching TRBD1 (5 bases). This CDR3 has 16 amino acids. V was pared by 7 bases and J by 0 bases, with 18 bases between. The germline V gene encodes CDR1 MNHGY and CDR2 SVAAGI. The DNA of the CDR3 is TGTGCCAGCACCCGTAAGGGAGGGGACTTGAACACTGAAGCTTTCTTT. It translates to CASTRKGGDLNTEAFF.

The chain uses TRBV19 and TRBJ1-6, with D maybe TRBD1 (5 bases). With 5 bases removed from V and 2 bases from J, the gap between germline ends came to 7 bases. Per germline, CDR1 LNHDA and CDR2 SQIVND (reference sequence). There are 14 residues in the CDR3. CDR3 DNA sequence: TGTGCCAGTAGTCCAGGGACCTATAATTCACCCCTCCACTTT. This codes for CASSPGTYNSPLHF.